The T cell receptor (beta chain) under discussion was sequenced for a study of cytomegalovirus exposure and HLA in healthy donors. The CDR3 is made up of 14 amino acids. Germline lookup yields CDR1 GTSNPN and CDR2 SVGIG (reference sequence). The ends were cut back, 0 bases at V and 1 base at J, with 9 bases in the middle. PCR was performed using 60 Vbeta and 13 Jbeta primers. Measured with immunoSEQ multiplex PCR; TCRdb has only the in-frame clones, and not every one. The sample holds around 120,000 clones, approximately 80% seen once. Healthy bone marrow donors supplied every sample. Sequences were obtained from PBMCs. The genes are TRBV30 and TRBJ2-5; D not certain. The TCR was taken from a man aged 45-65 years in good health and CMV-seronegative. DNA for the CDR3: TGTGCCTGGAGTGTGTTTACTACCCAAGAGACCCAGTACTTC. It translates to CAWSVFTTQETQYF.